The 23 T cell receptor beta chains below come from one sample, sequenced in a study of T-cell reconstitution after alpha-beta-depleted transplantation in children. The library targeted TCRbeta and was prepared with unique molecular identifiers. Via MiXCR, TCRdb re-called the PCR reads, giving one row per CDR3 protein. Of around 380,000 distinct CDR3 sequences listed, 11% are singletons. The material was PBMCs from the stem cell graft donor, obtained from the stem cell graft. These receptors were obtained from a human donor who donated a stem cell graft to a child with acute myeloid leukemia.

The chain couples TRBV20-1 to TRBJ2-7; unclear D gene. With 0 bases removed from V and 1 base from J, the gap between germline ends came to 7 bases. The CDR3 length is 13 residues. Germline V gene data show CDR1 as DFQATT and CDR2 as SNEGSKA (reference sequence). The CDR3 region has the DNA TGCAGTGCTAGAGAAAAGGGTTCCTACGAGCAGTACTTC. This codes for CSAREKGSYEQYF.

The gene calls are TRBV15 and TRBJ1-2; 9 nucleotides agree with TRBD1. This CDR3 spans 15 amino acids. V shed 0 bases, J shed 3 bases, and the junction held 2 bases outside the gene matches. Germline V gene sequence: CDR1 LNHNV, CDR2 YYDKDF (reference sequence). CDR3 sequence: CATSRDRTGDYGYTF. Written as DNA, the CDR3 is TGTGCCACCAGCAGAGATAGGACAGGGGACTATGGCTACACCTTC. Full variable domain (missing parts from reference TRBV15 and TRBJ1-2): DAMVIQNPRYQVTQFGKPVTLSCSQTLNHNVMYWYQQKSSQAPKLLFHYYDKDFNNEADTPDNFQSRRPNTSFCFLDIRSPGLGDTAMYLCATSRDRTGDYGYTFGSGTRLTVV.

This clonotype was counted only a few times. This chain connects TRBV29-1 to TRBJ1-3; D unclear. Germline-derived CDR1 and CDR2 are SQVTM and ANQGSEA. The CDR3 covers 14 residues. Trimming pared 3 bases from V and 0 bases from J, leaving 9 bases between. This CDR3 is CSVDLPSSGNTIYF. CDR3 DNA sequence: TGCAGCGTTGACTTACCGAGCTCTGGAAACACCATATATTTT.

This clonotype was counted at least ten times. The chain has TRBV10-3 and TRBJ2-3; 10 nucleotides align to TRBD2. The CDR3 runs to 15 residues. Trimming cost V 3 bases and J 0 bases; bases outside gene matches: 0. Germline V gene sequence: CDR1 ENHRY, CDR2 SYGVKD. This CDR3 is CAISDSGGSTDTQYF. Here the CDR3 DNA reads TGTGCCATCAGTGATAGCGGGGGGAGCACAGATACGCAGTATTTT.

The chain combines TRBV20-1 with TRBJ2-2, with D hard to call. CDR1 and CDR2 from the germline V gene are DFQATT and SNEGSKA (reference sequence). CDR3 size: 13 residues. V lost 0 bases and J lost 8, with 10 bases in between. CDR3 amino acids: CSARDQFEGELFF. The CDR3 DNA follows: TGCAGTGCTAGAGATCAGTTTGAGGGGGAGCTGTTTTTT.

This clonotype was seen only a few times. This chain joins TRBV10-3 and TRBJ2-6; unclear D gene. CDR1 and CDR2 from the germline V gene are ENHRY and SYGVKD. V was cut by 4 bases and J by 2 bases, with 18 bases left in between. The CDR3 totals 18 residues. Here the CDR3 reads CAISGLGSMTAGANVLTF. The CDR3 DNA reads TGTGCCATCAGTGGGTTGGGTTCCATGACTGCTGGGGCCAACGTCCTGACTTTC.

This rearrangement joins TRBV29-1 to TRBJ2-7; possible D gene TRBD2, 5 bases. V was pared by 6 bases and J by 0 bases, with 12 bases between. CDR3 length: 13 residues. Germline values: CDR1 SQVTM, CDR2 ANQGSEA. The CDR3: CSVTTGDSYEQYF. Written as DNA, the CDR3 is TGCAGCGTAACAACCGGGGACTCCTACGAGCAGTACTTC.

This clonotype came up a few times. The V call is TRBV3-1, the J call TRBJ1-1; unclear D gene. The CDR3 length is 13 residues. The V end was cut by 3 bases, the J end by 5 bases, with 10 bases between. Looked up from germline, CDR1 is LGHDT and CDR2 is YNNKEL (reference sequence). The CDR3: CASSHNQETEAFF. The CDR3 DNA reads TGTGCCAGCAGCCACAACCAGGAGACTGAAGCTTTCTTT.

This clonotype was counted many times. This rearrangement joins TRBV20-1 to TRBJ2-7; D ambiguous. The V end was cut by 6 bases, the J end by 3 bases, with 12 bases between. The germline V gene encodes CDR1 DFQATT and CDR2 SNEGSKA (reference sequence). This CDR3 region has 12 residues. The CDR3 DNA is TGCAGTGCAAACGGACCAGACTACGAGCAGTACGTC. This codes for CSANGPDYEQYV.

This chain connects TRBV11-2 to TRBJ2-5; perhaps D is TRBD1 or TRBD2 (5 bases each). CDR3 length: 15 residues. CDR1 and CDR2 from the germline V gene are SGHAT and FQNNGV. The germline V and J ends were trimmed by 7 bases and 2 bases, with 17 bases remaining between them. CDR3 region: CASTLGPGPQETQYF. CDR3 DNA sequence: TGTGCCAGCACCCTCGGCCCGGGACCACAAGAGACCCAGTACTTC.

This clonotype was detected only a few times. This CDR3 is CASSYDRDRANSPLHF. In DNA form, the CDR3 reads TGCGCCAGCAGCTACGACCGGGACAGGGCCAATTCACCCCTCCACTTT. This chain connects TRBV5-1 to TRBJ1-6; 9 bases match TRBD1. J lost 7 bases, V lost 3 bases, and 8 bases had no gene match. The CDR3 runs 16 residues. CDR1 and CDR2 from the germline V gene are SGHRS and YFSETQ.

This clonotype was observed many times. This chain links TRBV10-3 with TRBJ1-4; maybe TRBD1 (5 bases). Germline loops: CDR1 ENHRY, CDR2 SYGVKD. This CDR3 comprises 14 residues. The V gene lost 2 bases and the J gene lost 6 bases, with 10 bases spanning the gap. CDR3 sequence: CAISERGSDEKLFF. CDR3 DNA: TGTGCCATCAGTGAGCGGGGGAGCGATGAAAAACTGTTTTTT.

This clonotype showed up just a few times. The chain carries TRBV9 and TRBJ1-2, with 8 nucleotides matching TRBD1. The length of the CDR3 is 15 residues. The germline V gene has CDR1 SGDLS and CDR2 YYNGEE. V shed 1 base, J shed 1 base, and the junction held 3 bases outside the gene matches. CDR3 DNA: TGTGCCAGCAGCGTACACAGGGGGTTTAACTATGGCTACACCTTC. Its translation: CASSVHRGFNYGYTF.

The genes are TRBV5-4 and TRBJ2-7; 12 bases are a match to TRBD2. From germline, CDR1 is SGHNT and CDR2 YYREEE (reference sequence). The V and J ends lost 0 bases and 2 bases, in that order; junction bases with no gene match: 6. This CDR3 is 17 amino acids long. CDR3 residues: CASSLARTSGVPYEQYF. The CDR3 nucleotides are TGTGCCAGCAGCTTGGCCAGGACTAGCGGGGTCCCCTACGAGCAGTACTTC.

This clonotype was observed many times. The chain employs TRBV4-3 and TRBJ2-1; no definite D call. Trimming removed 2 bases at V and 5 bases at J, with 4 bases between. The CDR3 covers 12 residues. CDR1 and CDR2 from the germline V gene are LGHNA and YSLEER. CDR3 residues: CASSQWHNEQFF. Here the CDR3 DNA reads TGCGCCAGCAGCCAATGGCACAATGAGCAGTTCTTC.

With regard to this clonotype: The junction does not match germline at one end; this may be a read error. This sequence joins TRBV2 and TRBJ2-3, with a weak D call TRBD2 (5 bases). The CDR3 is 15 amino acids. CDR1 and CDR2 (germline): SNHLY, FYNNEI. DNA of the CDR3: TGTGCCAGCAGCGAAGGTCGGGGTTTGGCAGATACGCAGTATTTT. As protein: CASSEGRGLADTQYF.

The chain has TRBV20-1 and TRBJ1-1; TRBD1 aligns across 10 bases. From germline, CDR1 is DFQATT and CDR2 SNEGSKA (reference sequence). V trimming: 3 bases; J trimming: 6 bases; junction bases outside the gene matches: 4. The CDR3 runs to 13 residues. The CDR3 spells CSARDRGYPEAFF. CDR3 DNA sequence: TGCAGTGCTAGGGACAGGGGGTATCCTGAAGCTTTCTTT.

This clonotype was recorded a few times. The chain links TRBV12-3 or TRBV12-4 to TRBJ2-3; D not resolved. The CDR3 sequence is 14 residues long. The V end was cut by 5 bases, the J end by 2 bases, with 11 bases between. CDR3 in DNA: TGTGCCAGCAGTCCCACCGGCCCCACAGATACGCAGTATTTT. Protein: CASSPTGPTDTQYF.

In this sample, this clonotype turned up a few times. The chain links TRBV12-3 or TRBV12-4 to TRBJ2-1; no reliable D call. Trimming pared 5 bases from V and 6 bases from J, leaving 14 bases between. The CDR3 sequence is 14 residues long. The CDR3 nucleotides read TGTGCCAGCAGTCCTCCCCACGCCGCCAATGAGCAGTTCTTC. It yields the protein CASSPPHAANEQFF.

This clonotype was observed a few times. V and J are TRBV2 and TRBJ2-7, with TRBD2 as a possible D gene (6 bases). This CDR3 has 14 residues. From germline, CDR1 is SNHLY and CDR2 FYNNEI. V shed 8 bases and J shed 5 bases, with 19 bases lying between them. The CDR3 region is CASEDGGLGDEQYF. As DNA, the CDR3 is TGTGCCAGCGAGGACGGGGGACTCGGCGACGAGCAGTACTTC.

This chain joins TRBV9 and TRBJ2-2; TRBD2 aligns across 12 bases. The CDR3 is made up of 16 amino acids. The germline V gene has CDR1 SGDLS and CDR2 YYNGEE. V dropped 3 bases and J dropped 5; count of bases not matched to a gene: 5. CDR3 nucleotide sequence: TGTGCCAGCAGCGCCCTACTAGCGGGAGGTACCGGGGAGCTGTTTTTT. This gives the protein CASSALLAGGTGELFF. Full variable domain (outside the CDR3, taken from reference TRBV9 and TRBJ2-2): DSGVTQTPKHLITATGQRVTLRCSPRSGDLSVYWYQQSLDQGLQFLIQYYNGEERAKGNILERFSAQQFPDLHSELNLSSLELGDSALYFCASSALLAGGTGELFFGEGSRLTVL.

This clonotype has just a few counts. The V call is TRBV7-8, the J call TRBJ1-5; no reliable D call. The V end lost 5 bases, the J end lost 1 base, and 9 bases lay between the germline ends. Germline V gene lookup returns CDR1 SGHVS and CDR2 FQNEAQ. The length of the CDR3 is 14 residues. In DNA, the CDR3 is TGTGCCAGCAGCCCGTATTACAGCAATCAGCCCCAGCATTTT. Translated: CASSPYYSNQPQHF.

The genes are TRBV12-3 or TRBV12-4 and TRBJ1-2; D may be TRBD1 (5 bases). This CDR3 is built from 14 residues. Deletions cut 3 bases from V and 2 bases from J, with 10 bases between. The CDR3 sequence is CASSFRGANYGYTF. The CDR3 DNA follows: TGTGCCAGCAGTTTCCGGGGCGCCAACTATGGCTACACCTTC.